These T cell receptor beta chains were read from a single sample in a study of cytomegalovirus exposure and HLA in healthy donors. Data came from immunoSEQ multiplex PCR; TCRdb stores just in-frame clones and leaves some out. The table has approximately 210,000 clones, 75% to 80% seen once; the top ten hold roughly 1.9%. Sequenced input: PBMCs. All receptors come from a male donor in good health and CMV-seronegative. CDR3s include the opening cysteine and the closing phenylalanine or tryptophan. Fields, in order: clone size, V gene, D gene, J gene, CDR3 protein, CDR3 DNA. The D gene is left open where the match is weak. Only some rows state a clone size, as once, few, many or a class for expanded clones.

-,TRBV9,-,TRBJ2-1,CASSVPNSYNEQFF,TGTGCCAGCAGCGTCCCAAACTCGTACAATGAGCAGTTCTTC
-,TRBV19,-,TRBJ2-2,CASRKQGNTGELFF,TGTGCCAGTAGAAAACAGGGGAACACCGGGGAGCTGTTTTTT
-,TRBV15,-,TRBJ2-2,CATSRVANTGELFF,TGTGCCACCAGCAGAGTCGCGAACACCGGGGAGCTGTTTTTT
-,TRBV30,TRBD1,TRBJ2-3,CAWSAGQGATDTQYF,TGTGCCTGGAGTGCCGGACAGGGGGCAACAGATACGCAGTATTTT
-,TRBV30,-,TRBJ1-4,CAWSPGTREKLFF,TGTGCCTGGAGTCCAGGGACTAGGGAAAAACTGTTTTTT
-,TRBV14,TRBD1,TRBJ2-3,CASSQGTGTTDTQYF,TGTGCCAGCAGCCAAGGGACAGGGACGACAGATACGCAGTATTTT
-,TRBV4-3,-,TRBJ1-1,CASSQDRRGFEAFF,TGCGCCAGCAGCCAAGATCGTCGGGGATTTGAAGCTTTCTTT
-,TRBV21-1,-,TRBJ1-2,CASSKVGPKHGYTF,TGTGCCAGCAGCAAAGTGGGGCCGAAGCATGGCTACACCTTC
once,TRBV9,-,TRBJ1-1,CASSVGRGGDTEAFF,TGTGCCAGCAGCGTGGGAAGGGGTGGGGACACTGAAGCTTTCTTT
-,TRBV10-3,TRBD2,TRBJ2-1,CAISGTSGVLPGEQFF,TGTGCCATCAGTGGAACTAGCGGGGTGCTGCCAGGGGAGCAGTTCTTC
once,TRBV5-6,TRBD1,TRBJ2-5,CASSADREETQYF,TGTGCCAGCAGCGCGGACAGGGAAGAGACCCAGTACTTC
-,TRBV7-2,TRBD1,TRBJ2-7,CASSSDRGLNEQYF,TGTGCCAGCAGCTCAGACAGGGGGCTTAATGAGCAGTACTTC
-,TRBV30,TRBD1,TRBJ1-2,CAWRDPRDSLNYGYTF,TGTGCCTGGAGGGACCCCCGGGACAGCCTTAACTATGGCTACACCTTC
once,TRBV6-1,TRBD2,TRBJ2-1,CASSEYGTTNYNEQFF,TGTGCCAGCAGTGAATACGGGACTACCAATTACAATGAGCAGTTCTTC
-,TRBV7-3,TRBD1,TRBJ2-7,CASSRGQGLREQYF,TGTGCCAGCAGCCGCGGACAGGGTTTGCGCGAGCAGTACTTC
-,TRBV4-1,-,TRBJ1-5,CASSQTPVNQPQHF,TGCGCCAGCAGCCAAACCCCAGTTAATCAGCCCCAGCATTTT
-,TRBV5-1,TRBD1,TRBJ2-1,CASSLGRQGFYEQFF,TGCGCCAGCAGCTTAGGGCGACAGGGCTTTTATGAGCAGTTCTTC
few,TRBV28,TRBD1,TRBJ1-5,CATSDRANQPQHF,TGTGCCACCTCTGACAGGGCCAATCAGCCCCAGCATTTT
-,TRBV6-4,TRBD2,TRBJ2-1,CASRPTSGSYNEQFF,TGTGCCAGCAGACCTACTAGCGGGAGCTACAATGAGCAGTTCTTC
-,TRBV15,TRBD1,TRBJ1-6,CATNPDRLGNSPLHF,TGTGCCACCAACCCGGACAGGCTGGGTAATTCACCCCTCCACTTT
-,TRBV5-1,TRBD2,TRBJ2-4,CASSGLAGGPQYF,TGCGCCAGCAGTGGACTAGCGGGAGGGCCCCAGTACTTC
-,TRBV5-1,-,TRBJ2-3,CASSLVGGDTQYF,TGCGCCAGCAGCTTGGTAGGGGGAGATACGCAGTATTTT
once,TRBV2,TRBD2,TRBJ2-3,CASSAPTSGPTDTQYF,TGTGCCAGCAGTGCCCCGACTAGCGGTCCCACAGATACGCAGTATTTT
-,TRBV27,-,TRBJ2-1,CASSSRTGNEQFF,TGTGCCAGCAGTTCCCGGACTGGCAATGAGCAGTTCTTC
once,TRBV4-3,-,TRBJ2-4,CASSQDWFGAVAKNIQYF,TGCGCCAGCAGCCAAGATTGGTTCGGAGCGGTTGCCAAAAACATTCAGTACTTC
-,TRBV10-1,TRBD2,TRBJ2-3,CASRKLAGGPPDTQYF,TGCGCCAGCAGGAAACTAGCGGGAGGGCCCCCAGATACGCAGTATTTT